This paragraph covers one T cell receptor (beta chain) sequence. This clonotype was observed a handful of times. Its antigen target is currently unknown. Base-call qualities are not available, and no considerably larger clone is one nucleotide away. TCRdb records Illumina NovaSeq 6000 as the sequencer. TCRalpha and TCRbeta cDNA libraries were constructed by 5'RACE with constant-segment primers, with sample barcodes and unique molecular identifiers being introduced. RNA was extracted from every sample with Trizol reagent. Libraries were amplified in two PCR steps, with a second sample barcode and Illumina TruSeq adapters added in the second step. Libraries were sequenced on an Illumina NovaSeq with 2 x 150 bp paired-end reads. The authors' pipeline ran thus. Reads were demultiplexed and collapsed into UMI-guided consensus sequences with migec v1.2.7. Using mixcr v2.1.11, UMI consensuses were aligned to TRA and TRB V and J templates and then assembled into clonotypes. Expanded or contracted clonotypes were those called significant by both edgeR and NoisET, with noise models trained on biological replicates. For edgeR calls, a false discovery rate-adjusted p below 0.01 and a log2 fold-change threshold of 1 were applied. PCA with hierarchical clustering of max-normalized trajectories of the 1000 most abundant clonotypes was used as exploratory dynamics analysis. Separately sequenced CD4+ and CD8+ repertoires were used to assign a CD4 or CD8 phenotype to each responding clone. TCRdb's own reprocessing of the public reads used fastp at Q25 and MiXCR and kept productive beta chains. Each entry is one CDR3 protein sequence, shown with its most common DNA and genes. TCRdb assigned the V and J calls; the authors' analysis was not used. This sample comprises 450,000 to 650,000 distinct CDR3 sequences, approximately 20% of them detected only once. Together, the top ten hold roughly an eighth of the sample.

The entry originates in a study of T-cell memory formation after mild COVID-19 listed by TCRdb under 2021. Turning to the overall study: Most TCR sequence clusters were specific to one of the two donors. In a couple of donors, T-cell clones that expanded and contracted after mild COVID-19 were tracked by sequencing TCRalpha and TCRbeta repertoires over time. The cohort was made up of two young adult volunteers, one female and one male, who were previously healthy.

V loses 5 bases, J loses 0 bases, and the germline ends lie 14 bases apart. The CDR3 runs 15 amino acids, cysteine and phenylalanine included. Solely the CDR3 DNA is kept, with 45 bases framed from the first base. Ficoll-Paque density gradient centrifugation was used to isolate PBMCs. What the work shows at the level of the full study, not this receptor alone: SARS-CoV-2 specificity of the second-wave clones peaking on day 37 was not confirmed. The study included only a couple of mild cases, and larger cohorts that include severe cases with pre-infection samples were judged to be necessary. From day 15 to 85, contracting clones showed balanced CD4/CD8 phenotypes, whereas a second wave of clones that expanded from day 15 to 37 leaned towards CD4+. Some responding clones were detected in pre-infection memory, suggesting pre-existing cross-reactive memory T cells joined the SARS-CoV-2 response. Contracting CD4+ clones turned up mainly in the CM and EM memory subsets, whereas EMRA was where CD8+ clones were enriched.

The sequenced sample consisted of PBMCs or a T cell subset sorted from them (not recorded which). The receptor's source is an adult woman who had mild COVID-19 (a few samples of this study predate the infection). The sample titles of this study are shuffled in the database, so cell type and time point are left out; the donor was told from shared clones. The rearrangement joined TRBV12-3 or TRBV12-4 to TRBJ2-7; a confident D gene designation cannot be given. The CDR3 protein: CASSGPRAPSYEQYF. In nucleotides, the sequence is TGTGCCAGCAGTGGCCCCCGCGCACCCTCCTACGAGCAGTACTTC.